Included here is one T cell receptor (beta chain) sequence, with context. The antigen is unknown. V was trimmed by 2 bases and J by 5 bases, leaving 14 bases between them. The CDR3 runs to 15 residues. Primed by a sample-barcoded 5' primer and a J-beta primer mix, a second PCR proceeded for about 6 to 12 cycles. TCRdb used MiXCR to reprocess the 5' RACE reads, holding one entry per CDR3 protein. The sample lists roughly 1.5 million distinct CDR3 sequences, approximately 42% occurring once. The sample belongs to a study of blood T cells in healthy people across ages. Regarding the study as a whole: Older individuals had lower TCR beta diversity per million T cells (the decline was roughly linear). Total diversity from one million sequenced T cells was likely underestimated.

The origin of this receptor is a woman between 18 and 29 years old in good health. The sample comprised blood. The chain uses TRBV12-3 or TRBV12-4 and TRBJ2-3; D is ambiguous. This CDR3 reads CASSLYALVVDTQYF. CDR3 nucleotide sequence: TGTGCCAGCAGTTTATACGCCCTAGTGGTAGATACGCAGTATTTT.